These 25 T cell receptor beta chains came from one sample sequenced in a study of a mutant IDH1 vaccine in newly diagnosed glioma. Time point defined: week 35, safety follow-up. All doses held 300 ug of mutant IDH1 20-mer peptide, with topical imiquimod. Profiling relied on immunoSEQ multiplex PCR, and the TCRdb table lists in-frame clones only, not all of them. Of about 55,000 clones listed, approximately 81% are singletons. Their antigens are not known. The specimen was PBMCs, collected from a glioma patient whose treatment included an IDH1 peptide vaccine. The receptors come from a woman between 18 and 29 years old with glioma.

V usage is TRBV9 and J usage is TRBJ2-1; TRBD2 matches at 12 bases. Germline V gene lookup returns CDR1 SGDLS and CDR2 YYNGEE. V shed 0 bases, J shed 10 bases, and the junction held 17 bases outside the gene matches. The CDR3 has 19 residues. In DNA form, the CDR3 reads TGTGCCAGCAGCGTAGTAAGTAGAGGGCTAGCGGGAGGGCCCCGGGAGCAGTTCTTC. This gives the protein CASSVVSRGLAGGPREQFF.

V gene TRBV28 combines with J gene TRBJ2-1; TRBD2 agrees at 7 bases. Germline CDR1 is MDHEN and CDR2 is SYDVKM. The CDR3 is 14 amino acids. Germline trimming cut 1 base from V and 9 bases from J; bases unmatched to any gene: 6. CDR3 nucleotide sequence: TGTGCCAGCAGTTTATTTCGGGAGGCCAGTGAGCAGTTCTTC. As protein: CASSLFREASEQFF.

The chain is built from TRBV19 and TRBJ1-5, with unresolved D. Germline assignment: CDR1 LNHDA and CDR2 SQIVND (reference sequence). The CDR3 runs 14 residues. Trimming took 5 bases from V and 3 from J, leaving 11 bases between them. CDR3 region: CASSQTVYNQPQHF. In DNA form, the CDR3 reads TGTGCCAGTAGTCAAACAGTGTACAATCAGCCCCAGCATTTT.

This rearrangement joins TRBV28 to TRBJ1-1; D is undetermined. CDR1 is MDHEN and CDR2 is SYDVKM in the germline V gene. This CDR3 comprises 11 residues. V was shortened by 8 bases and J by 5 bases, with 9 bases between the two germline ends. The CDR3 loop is CASVSLTEAFF. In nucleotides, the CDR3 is TGTGCCAGCGTAAGTCTGACTGAAGCTTTCTTT. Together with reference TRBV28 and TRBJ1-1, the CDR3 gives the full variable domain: DVKVTQSSRYLVKRTGEKVFLECVQDMDHENMFWYRQDPGLGLRLIYFSYDVKMKEKGDIPEGYSVSREKKERFSLILESASTNQTSMYLCASVSLTEAFFGQGTRLTVV.

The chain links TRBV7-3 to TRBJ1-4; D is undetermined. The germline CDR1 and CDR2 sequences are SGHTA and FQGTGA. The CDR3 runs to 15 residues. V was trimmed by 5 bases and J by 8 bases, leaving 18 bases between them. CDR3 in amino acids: CASSPGLLPGEKLFF. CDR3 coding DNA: TGTGCCAGCAGCCCGGGGTTGCTGCCGGGCGAAAAACTGTTTTTT.

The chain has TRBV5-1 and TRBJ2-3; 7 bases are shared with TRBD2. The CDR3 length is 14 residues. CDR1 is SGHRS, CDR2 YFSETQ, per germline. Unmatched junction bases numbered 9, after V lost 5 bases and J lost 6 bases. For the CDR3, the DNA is TGCGCCAGCAGTCCGACTAGCAGGGACGATACGCAGTATTTT. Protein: CASSPTSRDDTQYF.

CDR3 amino acids: CASSFRTSGGQEQFF. In DNA form, the CDR3 reads TGTGCCAGCAGCTTTAGGACTAGCGGGGGGCAGGAGCAGTTCTTC. V usage is TRBV5-4 and J usage is TRBJ2-1, with 14 bases lining up with TRBD2. The V gene's germline CDR1 is SGHNT and CDR2 YYREEE (reference sequence). The V gene end was trimmed by 2 bases and the J gene end by 10 bases; junction bases not matched to a gene: 5. The CDR3 extends over 15 amino acids.

CDR3 amino acids: CASSAGLAGAADTQYF. CDR3 nucleotide sequence: TGCGCCAGCAGCGCCGGACTAGCGGGGGCAGCAGATACGCAGTATTTT. The rearrangement joins TRBV5-1 to TRBJ2-3, with 13 bases identical to TRBD2. Germline lookup yields CDR1 SGHRS and CDR2 YFSETQ. After removal of 4 bases from V and 4 bases from J, the junction contained 6 bases not matched to a gene. The CDR3 has 16 amino acids.

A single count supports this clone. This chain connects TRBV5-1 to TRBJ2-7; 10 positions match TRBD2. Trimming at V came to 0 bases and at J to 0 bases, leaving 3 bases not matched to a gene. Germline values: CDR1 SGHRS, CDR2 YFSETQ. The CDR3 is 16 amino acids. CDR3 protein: CASSLVTSGVSYEQYF. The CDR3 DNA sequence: TGCGCCAGCAGCTTGGTTACTAGCGGGGTCTCCTACGAGCAGTACTTC.

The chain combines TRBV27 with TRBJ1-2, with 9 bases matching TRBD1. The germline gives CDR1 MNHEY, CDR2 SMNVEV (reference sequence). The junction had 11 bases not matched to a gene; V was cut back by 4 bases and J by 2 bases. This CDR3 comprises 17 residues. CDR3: CASSSYQQGALNYGYTF. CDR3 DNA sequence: TGTGCCAGCAGTTCATATCAACAGGGGGCGTTGAACTATGGCTACACCTTC.

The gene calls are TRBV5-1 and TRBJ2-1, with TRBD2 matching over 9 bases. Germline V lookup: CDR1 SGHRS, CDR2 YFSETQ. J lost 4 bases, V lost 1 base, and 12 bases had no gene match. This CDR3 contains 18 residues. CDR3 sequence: CASSLRGQGTSPYNEQFF. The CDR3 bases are TGCGCCAGCAGCTTGAGGGGTCAGGGGACTAGCCCATACAATGAGCAGTTCTTC.

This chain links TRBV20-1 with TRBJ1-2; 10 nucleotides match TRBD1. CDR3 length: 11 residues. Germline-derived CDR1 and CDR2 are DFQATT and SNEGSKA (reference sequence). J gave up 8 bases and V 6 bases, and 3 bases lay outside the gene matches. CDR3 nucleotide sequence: TGCAGTGCCCCGACAGGGGGCGGCTACACCTTC. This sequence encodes CSAPTGGGYTF.

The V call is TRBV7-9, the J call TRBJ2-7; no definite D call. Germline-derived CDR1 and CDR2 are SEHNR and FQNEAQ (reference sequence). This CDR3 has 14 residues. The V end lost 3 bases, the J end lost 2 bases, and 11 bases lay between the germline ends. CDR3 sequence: CASSLKQIPYEQYF. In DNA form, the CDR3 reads TGTGCCAGCAGCTTGAAACAGATCCCCTACGAGCAGTACTTC.

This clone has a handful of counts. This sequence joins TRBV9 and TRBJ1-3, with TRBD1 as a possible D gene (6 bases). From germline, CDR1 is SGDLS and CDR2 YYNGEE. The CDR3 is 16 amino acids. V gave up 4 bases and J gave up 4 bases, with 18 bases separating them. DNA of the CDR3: TGTGCCAGCAGCCCCGACCCCCGGGGGGCGGGAAACACCATATATTTT. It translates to CASSPDPRGAGNTIYF. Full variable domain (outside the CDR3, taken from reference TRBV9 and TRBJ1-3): DSGVTQTPKHLITATGQRVTLRCSPRSGDLSVYWYQQSLDQGLQFLIQYYNGEERAKGNILERFSAQQFPDLHSELNLSSLELGDSALYFCASSPDPRGAGNTIYFGEGSWLTVV.

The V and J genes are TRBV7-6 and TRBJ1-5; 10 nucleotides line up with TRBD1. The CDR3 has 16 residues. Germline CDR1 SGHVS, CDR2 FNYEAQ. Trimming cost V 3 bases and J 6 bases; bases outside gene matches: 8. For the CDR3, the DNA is TGTGCCAGCAGCTTGGAGAGACAGGGGGCTATTCAGCCCCAGCATTTT. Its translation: CASSLERQGAIQPQHF.

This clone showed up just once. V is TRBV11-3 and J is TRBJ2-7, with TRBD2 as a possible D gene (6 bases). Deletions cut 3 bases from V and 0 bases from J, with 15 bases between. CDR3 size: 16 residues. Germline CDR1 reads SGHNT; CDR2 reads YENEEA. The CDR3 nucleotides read TGTGCCAGCAGCTTCCGGCAAGCGGGTATCTCCTACGAGCAGTACTTC. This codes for CASSFRQAGISYEQYF.

The CDR3 loop is CASSFYGQPQHF. The CDR3 DNA reads TGTGCCAGCAGCTTCTACGGACAGCCCCAGCATTTT. The chain is built from TRBV7-8 and TRBJ1-5; D is unresolved. This CDR3 is 12 amino acids long. In germline, CDR1 is SGHVS, CDR2 FQNEAQ. Trimming stripped 3 bases from V and 7 bases from J, with 7 bases between.

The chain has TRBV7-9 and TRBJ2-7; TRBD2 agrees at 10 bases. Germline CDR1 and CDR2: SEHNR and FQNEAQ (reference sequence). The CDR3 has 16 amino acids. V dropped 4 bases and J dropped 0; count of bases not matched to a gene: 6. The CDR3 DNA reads TGTGCCAGCAGCTCGGGGGCTAGCGGGAGCTCCTACGAGCAGTACTTC. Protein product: CASSSGASGSSYEQYF.

CDR3 residues: CASSPMTGNTGELFF. DNA for the CDR3: TGTGCCAGCAGCCCGATGACAGGGAACACCGGGGAGCTGTTTTTT. V is TRBV6-5 and J is TRBJ2-2, with a weak D call TRBD1 (6 bases). This CDR3 has 15 residues. Per the germline V gene, CDR1 is MNHEY and CDR2 is SVGAGI. V gave up 6 bases and J gave up 1 base, with 12 bases separating them.

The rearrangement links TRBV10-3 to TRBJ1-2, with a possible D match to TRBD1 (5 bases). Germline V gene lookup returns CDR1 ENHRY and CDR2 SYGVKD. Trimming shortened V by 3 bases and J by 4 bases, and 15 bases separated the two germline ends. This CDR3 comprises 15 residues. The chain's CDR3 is CAISESAGKGYGYTF. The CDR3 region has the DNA TGTGCCATCAGTGAATCGGCAGGGAAAGGCTATGGCTACACCTTC.

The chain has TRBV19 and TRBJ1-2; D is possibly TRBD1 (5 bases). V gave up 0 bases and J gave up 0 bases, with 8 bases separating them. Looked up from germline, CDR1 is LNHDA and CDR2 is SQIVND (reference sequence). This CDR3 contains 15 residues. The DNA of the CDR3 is TGTGCCAGTAGTATAGATGGGACGGCTAACTATGGCTACACCTTC. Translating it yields CASSIDGTANYGYTF.

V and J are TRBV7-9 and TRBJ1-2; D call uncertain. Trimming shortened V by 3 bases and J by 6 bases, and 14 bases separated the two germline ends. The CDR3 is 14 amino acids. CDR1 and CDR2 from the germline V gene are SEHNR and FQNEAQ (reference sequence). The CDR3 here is CASSFAPGGHGYTF. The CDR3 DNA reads TGTGCCAGCAGCTTTGCCCCAGGCGGCCATGGCTACACCTTC.

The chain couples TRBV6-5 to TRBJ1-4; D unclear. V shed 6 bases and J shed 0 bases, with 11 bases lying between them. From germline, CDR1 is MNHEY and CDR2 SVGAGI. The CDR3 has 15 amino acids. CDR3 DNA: TGTGCCAGCAGAGGCAGGACGGCAACTAATGAAAAACTGTTTTTT. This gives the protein CASRGRTATNEKLFF.

CDR3 nucleotide sequence: TGTGCCAGCAGCTTAGATCCTCAGGCAGATGGCTACACCTTC. This codes for CASSLDPQADGYTF. The rearrangement links TRBV11-2 to TRBJ1-2; no reliable D call. V shed 0 bases and J shed 6 bases, with 11 bases lying between them. The CDR3 has 14 amino acids. The germline CDR1 and CDR2 sequences are SGHAT and FQNNGV.

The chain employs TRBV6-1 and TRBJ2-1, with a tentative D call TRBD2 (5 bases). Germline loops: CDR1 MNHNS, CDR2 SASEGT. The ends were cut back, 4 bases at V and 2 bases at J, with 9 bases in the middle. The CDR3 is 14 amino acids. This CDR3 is CASSVGMPYNEQFF. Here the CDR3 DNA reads TGTGCCAGCAGTGTCGGGATGCCCTACAATGAGCAGTTCTTC.